Following are 3 T cell receptor beta chains from one sample sequenced in a study of shared clonotypes between healthy human individuals. Assay used: immunoSEQ multiplex PCR; TCRdb lists only in-frame clones, some missing. The sample contains some 2,400,000 clones, almost 96% of which appear only once. Sequenced: naive CD4+ T cells sorted from blood. Subset indicated: CD45RA+ positively selected. These receptors all stem from a young man in good health.

This clone has only one observation. The chain is built from TRBV30 and TRBJ1-1; 8 bases fit TRBD1. Germline V gene sequence: CDR1 GTSNPN, CDR2 SVGIG (reference sequence). CDR3 length equals 13 residues. V was clipped by 1 base and J by 5 bases; unmatched bases: 3. The CDR3: CAWSGTGRTEAFF. The CDR3 DNA reads as TGTGCCTGGAGTGGGACAGGGCGAACTGAAGCTTTCTTT.

V usage is TRBV27 and J usage is TRBJ2-7, with 8 bases aligning to TRBD2. CDR1 MNHEY and CDR2 SMNVEV come from the germline V gene (reference sequence). The CDR3 extends over 15 amino acids. The trim removed 2 bases at V and 3 bases at J, leaving 6 bases unmatched. The CDR3 region is CASSLKRESSYEQYF. As DNA, the CDR3 is TGTGCCAGCAGTTTAAAGCGGGAGTCAAGCTACGAGCAGTACTTC.

This clone showed up just once. The sample has other DNA sequences that encode this CDR3 too. This rearrangement joins TRBV6-1 to TRBJ1-1, with a possible D match to TRBD1 (5 bases). Trimming removed 1 base at V and 5 bases at J, with 11 bases between. This CDR3 region has 14 residues. Germline lookup yields CDR1 MNHNS and CDR2 SASEGT. The CDR3 nucleotides are TGTGCCAGCAGTGAAGGAAGGGGTAATACTGAAGCTTTCTTT. Translation: CASSEGRGNTEAFF.